The 2 T cell receptor beta chains listed next were all sequenced from one sample in a study of a mutant IDH1 vaccine in newly diagnosed glioma (dated by TCRdb to the early 2020s). Library preparation employed the immunoSEQ multiplex PCR assay. TCRdb mirrors the immuneACCESS table, restricted to in-frame sequences. Some clones are absent from its copies; in checked studies, under half trace to an unresolved V gene, and the reason for the others is unknown. This sample holds roughly 71,000 clones; approximately 83% were observed only once. Of the sample, around 3% falls within the top ten clones. This specimen's time point label, per the study, means: baseline, week 1 (first vaccination visit). This sample's treatment or condition label indicates: pre-vaccination baseline after standard-of-care therapy. The sample in question was PBMCs, obtained from a glioma patient treated with radiotherapy, temozolomide or both. The receptors originated from a man aged 25-45 years with glioma.

Worth noting for this clone: One junction end does not reproduce the germline sequence, and a read error may be involved. This rearrangement joins TRBV28 to TRBJ1-5; 11 positions match TRBD1. CDR3 size: 16 residues. Germline V gives CDR1 MDHEN, CDR2 SYDVKM. The CDR3 loop reads CASSLGTGGSKQPQHF. For the CDR3, the DNA is TGTGCCAGCAGTTTAGGGACAGGGGGGAGCAAACAGCCCCAGCATTTT. The full variable domain, rest sourced from reference TRBV28 and TRBJ1-5, is DVKVTQSSRYLVKRTGEKVFLECVQDMDHENMFWYRQDPGLGLRLIYFSYDVKMKEKGDIPEGYSVSREKKERFSLILESASTNQTSMYLCASSLGTGGSKQPQHFGDGTRLSIL.

J is TRBJ1-5 and V is TRBV7-9; possible D gene TRBD1, 6 bases. The CDR3 consists of 16 residues. V was shortened by 5 bases and J by 4 bases, with 18 bases between the two germline ends. CDR1 is SEHNR, CDR2 FQNEAQ, per germline (reference sequence). CDR3 sequence (DNA): TGTGCCAGCAGCGCCAACAGGGTCGGGCCAAATCAGCCCCAGCATTTT. Translation gives CASSANRVGPNQPQHF.